The clone carrying this TCR beta chain was seen more than once but under ten times. Its antigen is still unknown. This CDR3 region has 14 residues. J was trimmed by 4 bases and V by 4 bases; bases with no gene match: 8. Germline V gene lookup returns CDR1 SQVTM and CDR2 ANQGSEA. These data originate in a study of beta chain features in type 1 diabetes. Study overall: Roughly 110,000,000 sorted cells were examined across all samples.

All of the isolated RNA was reverse transcribed, so expressed TCRB transcripts were sequenced. Here immunoSEQ multiplex PCR was the method, and the copy in TCRdb shows in-frame clones only, minus some. In the table there are a few hundred thousand clones, approximately 15% of which are singletons. Study-wide results and caveats: A greater similarity of naive, central memory and Treg TCRB repertoires was seen among patients than among healthy donors. cDNA-based sequencing might over-represent cells highly expressing TCR. Within each of all four CD4+ subsets, Type 1 diabetes patients had TCRB CDR3s that were moderately but significantly shorter.

This clonotype was obtained from a man between 25 and 39 years old in good health. Material for sequencing was naive CD4+ T cells from blood. The genes are TRBV29-1 and TRBJ1-1; 8 bases match TRBD1. The CDR3 spells CSVGATGDFTEAFF. The CDR3 DNA sequence: TGCAGCGTTGGAGCGACAGGGGACTTCACTGAAGCTTTCTTT.